Listed below are T cell receptor beta chains from one sample, sequenced in a study of blood T cell repertoires in COVID-19. The assay was immunoSEQ multiplex PCR, and TCRdb's table has in-frame clones only and misses some. The sample lists fewer than 450,000 clones, around nine tenths occurring once. What was sequenced was peripheral blood. These receptors all come from a woman aged 70-85 years with COVID-19, enrolled during active disease. Each CDR3 is given with its conserved first and last residue. The order of the fields is clone size, D gene, V gene, J gene, CDR3 DNA, CDR3 protein. D genes are given only for firm matches. Some rows have no size entry. The others give once, few or many, or a class for an expanded clone.

size: .; D: .; V: TRBV7-2; J: TRBJ2-5; DNA: TGTGCCAGCAGCCCCGGACTATTCTCCGGAGAGACCCAGTACTTC; CDR3: CASSPGLFSGETQYF
size: .; D: .; V: TRBV12-3/TRBV12-4; J: TRBJ1-4; DNA: TGTGCCAGCAGTCCCCCAGGCGCTGAAAAACTGTTTTTT; CDR3: CASSPPGAEKLFF
size: .; D: TRBD1; V: TRBV2; J: TRBJ1-6; DNA: TGTGCCAGCACCTCTGACAGGGGTAATTCACCCCTCCACTTT; CDR3: CASTSDRGNSPLHF
size: .; D: .; V: TRBV5-1; J: TRBJ1-3; DNA: TGCGCCAGCAGCTTATCCCCAGGCTCTGGAAACACCATATATTTT; CDR3: CASSLSPGSGNTIYF
size: .; D: TRBD2; V: TRBV6-2/TRBV6-3; J: TRBJ2-5; DNA: TGTGCCAGCAGCCGCGCTACTAGCGCCCAAGAGACCCAGTACTTC; CDR3: CASSRATSAQETQYF
size: .; D: .; V: TRBV10-3; J: TRBJ1-4; DNA: TGTGCCATCAGTGAGTCGCAGGGAGGAAAACTGTTTTTT; CDR3: CAISESQGGKLFF
size: .; D: .; V: TRBV24-1; J: TRBJ2-1; DNA: TGTGCCACCAGTGACCGCAATGAGCAGTTCTTC; CDR3: CATSDRNEQFF
size: .; D: TRBD1; V: TRBV12-3/TRBV12-4; J: TRBJ2-7; DNA: TGTGCCAGCAGCCCACAGGGGATCTACGAGCAGTACTTC; CDR3: CASSPQGIYEQYF
size: .; D: .; V: TRBV5-1; J: TRBJ2-7; DNA: TGCGCCAGCACGTCTTCAGGAAACGAGCAGTACTTC; CDR3: CASTSSGNEQYF
size: .; D: TRBD2; V: TRBV7-9; J: TRBJ2-7; DNA: TGTGCCAGCAGCTTCGAGCGGGGGGGCCAATACGAGCAGTACTTC; CDR3: CASSFERGGQYEQYF
size: .; D: .; V: TRBV5-6; J: TRBJ1-2; DNA: TGTGCCAGCAGCCTAAAAAGGGCAGATTGGGGCTCCGGCTACACCTTC; CDR3: CASSLKRADWGSGYTF
size: .; D: .; V: TRBV11-2; J: TRBJ1-2; DNA: TGTGCCAGCAGCCCCGGACAGACTAACTATGGCTACACCTTC; CDR3: CASSPGQTNYGYTF
size: .; D: .; V: TRBV5-1; J: TRBJ1-2; DNA: TGCGCCAGCAGCTTGACCGGAGACTGGTATGGCTACACCTTC; CDR3: CASSLTGDWYGYTF
size: .; D: TRBD1; V: TRBV18; J: TRBJ1-2; DNA: TGTGCCAGCTCACCGCAGGGGGCACGGGGCTACACCTTC; CDR3: CASSPQGARGYTF
size: .; D: TRBD1; V: TRBV9; J: TRBJ1-5; DNA: TGTGCCAGCAGCGTAGGTATGGGACAGGGGGCCTTTGAACAGCCCCAGCATTTT; CDR3: CASSVGMGQGAFEQPQHF
size: .; D: TRBD1; V: TRBV5-8; J: TRBJ2-1; DNA: TGTGCCAGCAGCTTGGCCTTGGGGTCCGCAGGGGGGCAGTTCTTC; CDR3: CASSLALGSAGGQFF
size: .; D: .; V: TRBV7-9; J: TRBJ1-1; DNA: TGTGCCAGCAGCTTAGGGGAGGGGAACACTGAAGCTTTCTTT; CDR3: CASSLGEGNTEAFF
size: few; D: .; V: TRBV19; J: TRBJ1-6; DNA: TGTGCCAGTAGTATCCGAGGATCACCCCTCCACTTT; CDR3: CASSIRGSPLHF
size: .; D: .; V: TRBV4-1; J: TRBJ1-2; DNA: TGCGCCAGCAGCCAAGATCGGGCAGGGCTCGTTACTGGCTACACCTTC; CDR3: CASSQDRAGLVTGYTF
size: .; D: .; V: TRBV13; J: TRBJ1-3; DNA: TGTGCCAGCAGCGTTTACCGGGACAACTCTGGAAACACCATATATTTT; CDR3: CASSVYRDNSGNTIYF